This TCR beta chain stems from a study of T-cell reconstitution after alpha-beta-depleted transplantation in children. Note on this clonotype: What it recognizes is unknown.

Study results and caveats: At around two months after transplant, the alpha-beta T cells were reportedly derived from several hundred expanded clones that came from non-depleted graft cells. T-cell counts and diversity at one year post-transplant came mainly from newly produced T cells. At day 60, the high TCRbeta diversity found in some patients originated from recipient T cells and thymic progenitors that had survived.

V was trimmed by 4 bases and J by 3 bases, leaving 18 bases between them. This CDR3 region has 16 residues. Germline-derived CDR1 and CDR2 are SGHAT and FQDESV (reference sequence). Researchers prepared the TCRbeta library using unique molecular identifiers, the study reports. TCRdb processed the PCR reads anew with MiXCR; each CDR3 protein has one entry. The sample yields a few hundred thousand distinct CDR3 sequences, about an eighth seen once. This receptor was obtained from a male patient younger than 18 who had a stem cell transplant for acute myeloid leukemia, so the T cells may come from the graft donor. The sample was PBMCs, mostly from graft donor cells, taken 360 days after TCRalphabeta/CD19-depleted stem cell transplant. The rearrangement uses TRBV11-1 and TRBJ1-1; possibly TRBD1 for D (6 bases). In nucleotides, the CDR3 is TGTGCCAGCAGCTCCGGGACATGGAGCATGGACACTGAAGCTTTCTTT. Translation gives CASSSGTWSMDTEAFF. Filled out from reference TRBV11-1 and TRBJ1-1, the complete variable domain reads EAEVAQSPRYKITEKSQAVAFWCDPISGHATLYWYRQILGQGPELLVQFQDESVVDDSQLPKDRFSAERLKGVDSTLKIQPAELGDSAMYLCASSSGTWSMDTEAFFGQGTRLTVV.